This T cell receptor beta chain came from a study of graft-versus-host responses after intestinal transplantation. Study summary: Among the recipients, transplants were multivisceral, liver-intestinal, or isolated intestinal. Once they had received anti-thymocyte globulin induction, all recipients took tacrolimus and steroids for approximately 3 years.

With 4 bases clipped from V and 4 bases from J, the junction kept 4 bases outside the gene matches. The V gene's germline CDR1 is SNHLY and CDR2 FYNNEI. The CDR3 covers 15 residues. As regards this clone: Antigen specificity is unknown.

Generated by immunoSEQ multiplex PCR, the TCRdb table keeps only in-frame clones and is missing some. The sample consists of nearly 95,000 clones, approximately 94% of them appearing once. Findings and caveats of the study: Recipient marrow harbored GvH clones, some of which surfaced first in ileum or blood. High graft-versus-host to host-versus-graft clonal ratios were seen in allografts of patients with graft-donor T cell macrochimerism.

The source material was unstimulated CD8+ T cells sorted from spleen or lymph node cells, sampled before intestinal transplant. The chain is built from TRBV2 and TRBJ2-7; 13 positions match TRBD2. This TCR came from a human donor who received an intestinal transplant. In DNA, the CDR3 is TGTGCCAGCAGTGGGACTAGCGGGGGTCGGTACGAGCAGTACTTC. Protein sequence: CASSGTSGGRYEQYF.